The 11 T cell receptor beta chains listed next were all sequenced from one sample in a study of CD8 T cells in acute hepatitis C reinfection. The method was immunoSEQ multiplex PCR; TCRdb's version includes in-frame clones alone and lacks a portion of them. The table has about 38,000 clones, around nine tenths seen once. Time point denoted: naive CD8 control sorted from an acute-time-point sample. Sequencing used naive CD8+ T cells from PBMCs. The receptor set was obtained from a man aged 30 to 39 with chronic hepatitis C.

The genes are TRBV6-5 and TRBJ1-1, with 7 nucleotides matching TRBD1. The CDR3 sequence is 14 residues long. The germline CDR1 and CDR2 sequences are MNHEY and SVGAGI. With V trimmed by 5 bases and J by 2 bases, 5 bases remained unmatched. The chain's CDR3 is CASSRQGLNTEAFF. In DNA form, the CDR3 reads TGTGCCAGCAGTCGACAGGGACTAAACACTGAAGCTTTCTTT.

This clone was found once. The chain recombines TRBV7-9 with TRBJ2-7; 10 bases agree with TRBD2. Germline CDR1 reads SEHNR; CDR2 reads FQNEAQ (reference sequence). This CDR3 is 16 amino acids long. J gave up 4 bases and V 4 bases, and 10 bases lay outside the gene matches. The CDR3 region has the DNA TGTGCCAGCAGCTCCCAGGAGCTAGCGGGAGTTTACGAGCAGTACTTC. This encodes CASSSQELAGVYEQYF.

This rearrangement joins TRBV30 to TRBJ2-3, with unresolved D. The CDR3 contains 12 residues. Trimming took 2 bases from V and 4 from J, leaving 7 bases between them. Germline V lookup: CDR1 GTSNPN, CDR2 SVGIG (reference sequence). This chain's CDR3 is CAWSRFPDTQYF. In DNA form, the CDR3 reads TGTGCCTGGAGTCGATTCCCAGATACGCAGTATTTT.

This clone was observed once. The chain links TRBV30 to TRBJ1-3; a possible D gene is TRBD1 (5 bases). Trimming took 2 bases from V and 0 from J, leaving 11 bases between them. The CDR3 spans 15 residues. Germline V gene data show CDR1 as GTSNPN and CDR2 as SVGIG (reference sequence). The CDR3 DNA reads as TGTGCCTGGAGTCAGGGAACTTACTCTGGAAACACCATATATTTT. Translating it yields CAWSQGTYSGNTIYF.

V and J are TRBV4-1 and TRBJ2-7; D not certain. In germline, CDR1 is MGHRA, CDR2 YSYEKL. CDR3 length: 15 residues. Trimming removed 1 base from V and 2 bases from J, with 12 bases in between. The DNA of the CDR3 is TGCGCCAGCAGCCAAGCCTGGGCACCCACCTACGAGCAGTACTTC. This codes for CASSQAWAPTYEQYF.

This rearrangement joins TRBV7-6 to TRBJ2-7, with D uncertain. Germline V gene lookup returns CDR1 SGHVS and CDR2 FNYEAQ. Deletions cut 2 bases from V and 2 bases from J, with 10 bases between. The CDR3 covers 14 residues. CDR3: CASSLQMPAYEQYF. The CDR3 DNA follows: TGTGCCAGCAGCTTACAAATGCCGGCCTACGAGCAGTACTTC. Based on the CDR3 plus reference TRBV7-6 and TRBJ2-7, the full variable domain is GAGVSQSPRYKVTKRGQDVALRCDPISGHVSLYWYRQALGQGPEFLTYFNYEAQQDKSGLPNDRFSAERPEGSISTLTIQRTEQRDSAMYRCASSLQMPAYEQYFGPGTRLTVT.

The CDR3 reads CASSDPLGVAEQYF. The CDR3 nucleotides are TGCGCCAGCAGTGACCCACTAGGGGTAGCAGAGCAGTACTTC. The V and J genes are TRBV10-2 and TRBJ2-7; tentatively, D is TRBD1 or TRBD2 (5 bases each). This CDR3 has 14 residues. CDR1 is WSHSY, CDR2 SAAADI, per germline. Trimming removed 3 bases from V and 7 bases from J, with 16 bases in between.

This clone was seen once. This chain connects TRBV7-9 to TRBJ1-1, with 8 bases aligning to TRBD1. The V and J ends lost 5 bases and 0 bases, in that order; junction bases with no gene match: 8. The CDR3 is made up of 16 amino acids. Germline V lookup: CDR1 SEHNR, CDR2 FQNEAQ (reference sequence). The CDR3 coding sequence is TGTGCCAGCAGCACTACCGGGACAGGAATGAACACTGAAGCTTTCTTT. It is translated as CASSTTGTGMNTEAFF.

V usage is TRBV13 and J usage is TRBJ2-7; perhaps TRBD1 as D (6 bases). Per the germline V gene, CDR1 is PRHDT and CDR2 is FYEKMQ (reference sequence). The CDR3 length is 13 residues. Trimming pared 4 bases from V and 5 bases from J, leaving 12 bases between. The CDR3 protein is CASSSGTLDEQYF. In nucleotides, the CDR3 is TGTGCCAGCAGCTCCGGGACATTGGACGAGCAGTACTTC.

This clone was seen only a few times. This chain links TRBV19 with TRBJ1-5; 7 bases line up with TRBD1. The CDR3 contains 15 residues. J lost 5 bases, V lost 5 bases, and 9 bases had no gene match. Germline values: CDR1 LNHDA, CDR2 SQIVND (reference sequence). The CDR3 sequence: CASSGLTGTDQPQHF. The CDR3 DNA follows: TGTGCCAGTAGTGGACTGACAGGGACGGATCAGCCCCAGCATTTT.

This clone was observed a single time. The chain uses TRBV29-1 and TRBJ2-7; D perhaps matches TRBD1 (6 bases). This CDR3 spans 13 amino acids. Germline CDR1 is SQVTM and CDR2 is ANQGSEA. Trimming took 0 bases from V and 4 from J, leaving 10 bases between them. CDR3 in DNA: TGCAGCGTTGAAGAGGGGACACCGTACGAGCAGTACTTC. Translating gives CSVEEGTPYEQYF.